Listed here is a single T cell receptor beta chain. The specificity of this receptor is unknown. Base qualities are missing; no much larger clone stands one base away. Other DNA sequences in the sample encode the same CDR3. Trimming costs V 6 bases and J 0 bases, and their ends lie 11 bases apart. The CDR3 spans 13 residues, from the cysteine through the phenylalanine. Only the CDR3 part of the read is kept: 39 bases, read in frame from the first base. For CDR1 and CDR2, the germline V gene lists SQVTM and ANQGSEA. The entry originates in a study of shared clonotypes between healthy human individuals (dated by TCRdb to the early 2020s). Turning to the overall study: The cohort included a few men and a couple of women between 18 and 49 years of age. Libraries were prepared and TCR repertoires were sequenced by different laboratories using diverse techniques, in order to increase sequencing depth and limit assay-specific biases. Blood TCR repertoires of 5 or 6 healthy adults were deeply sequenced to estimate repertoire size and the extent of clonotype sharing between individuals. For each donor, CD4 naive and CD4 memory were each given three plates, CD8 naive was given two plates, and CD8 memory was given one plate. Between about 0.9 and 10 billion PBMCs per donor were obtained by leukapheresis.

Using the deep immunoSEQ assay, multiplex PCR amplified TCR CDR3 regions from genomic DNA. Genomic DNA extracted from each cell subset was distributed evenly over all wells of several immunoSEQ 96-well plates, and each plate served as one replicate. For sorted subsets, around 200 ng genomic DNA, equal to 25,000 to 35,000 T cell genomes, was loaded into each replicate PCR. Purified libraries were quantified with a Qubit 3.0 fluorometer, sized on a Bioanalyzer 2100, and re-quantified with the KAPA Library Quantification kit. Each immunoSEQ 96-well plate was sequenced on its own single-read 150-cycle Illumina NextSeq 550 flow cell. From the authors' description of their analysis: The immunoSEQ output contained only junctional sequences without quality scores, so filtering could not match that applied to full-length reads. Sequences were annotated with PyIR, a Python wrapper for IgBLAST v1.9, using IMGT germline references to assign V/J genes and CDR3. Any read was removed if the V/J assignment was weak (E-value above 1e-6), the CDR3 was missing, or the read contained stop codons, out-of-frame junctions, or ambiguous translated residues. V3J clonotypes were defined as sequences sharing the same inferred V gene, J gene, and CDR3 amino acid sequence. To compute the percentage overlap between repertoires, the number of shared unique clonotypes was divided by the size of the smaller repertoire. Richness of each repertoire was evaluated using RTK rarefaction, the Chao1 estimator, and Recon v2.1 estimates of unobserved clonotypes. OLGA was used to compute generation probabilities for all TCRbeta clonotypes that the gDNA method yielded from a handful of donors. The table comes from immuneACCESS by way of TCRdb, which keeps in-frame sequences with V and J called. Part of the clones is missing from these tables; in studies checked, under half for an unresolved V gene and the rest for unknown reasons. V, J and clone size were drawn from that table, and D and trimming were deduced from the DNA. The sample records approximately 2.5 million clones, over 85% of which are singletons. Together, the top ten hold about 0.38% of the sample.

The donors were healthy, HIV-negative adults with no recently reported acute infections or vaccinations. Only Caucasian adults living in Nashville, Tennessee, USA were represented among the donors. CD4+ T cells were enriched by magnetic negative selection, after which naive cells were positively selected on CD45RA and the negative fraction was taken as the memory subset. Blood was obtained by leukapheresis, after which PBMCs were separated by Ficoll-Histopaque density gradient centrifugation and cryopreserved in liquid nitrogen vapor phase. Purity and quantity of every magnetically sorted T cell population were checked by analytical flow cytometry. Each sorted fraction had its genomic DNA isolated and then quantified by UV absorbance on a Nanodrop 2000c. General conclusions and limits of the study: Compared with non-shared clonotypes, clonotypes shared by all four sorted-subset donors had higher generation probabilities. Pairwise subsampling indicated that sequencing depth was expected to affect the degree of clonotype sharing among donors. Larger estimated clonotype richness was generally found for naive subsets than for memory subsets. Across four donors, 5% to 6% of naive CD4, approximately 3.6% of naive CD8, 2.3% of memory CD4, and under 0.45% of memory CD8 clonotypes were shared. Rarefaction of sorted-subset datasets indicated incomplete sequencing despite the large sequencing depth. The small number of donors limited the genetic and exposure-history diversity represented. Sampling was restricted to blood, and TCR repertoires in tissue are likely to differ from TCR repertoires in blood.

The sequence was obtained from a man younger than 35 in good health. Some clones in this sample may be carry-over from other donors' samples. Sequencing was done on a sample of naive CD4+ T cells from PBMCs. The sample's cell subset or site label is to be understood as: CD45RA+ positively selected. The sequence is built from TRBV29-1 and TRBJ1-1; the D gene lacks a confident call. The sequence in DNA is TGCAGCGTGGGCCCATTAATGAACACTGAAGCTTTCTTT. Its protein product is CSVGPLMNTEAFF.